Listed below are T cell receptor beta chains from one sample, sequenced in a study of T cell changes during pregnancy in multiple sclerosis. Libraries were prepared by immunoSEQ multiplex PCR; TCRdb keeps only in-frame clonotypes and omits some of them. The sample records 50,000 to 70,000 clones, roughly 90% being singletons. Sequencing was performed on peripheral blood, taken in the second trimester of pregnancy. These receptors originate from a female donor with multiple sclerosis, enrolled in a pregnancy study. CDR3s include the opening cysteine and the closing phenylalanine or tryptophan.

J: TRBJ2-1
V: TRBV11-2
CDR3: CASSPSGNRINEQFF

J: TRBJ2-2
V: TRBV4-3
CDR3: CASSQLSGSGTGELFF

J: TRBJ2-2
V: TRBV6-4
CDR3: CAAREGEGAGELFF

J: TRBJ2-1
V: TRBV19
CDR3: CASSIGWDGRAVGGEQFF

J: TRBJ2-7
V: TRBV29-1
CDR3: CSVVGLAGPNYEQYF

J: TRBJ2-2
V: TRBV5-1
CDR3: CASSYSGGGELFF

J: TRBJ1-1
V: TRBV2
CDR3: CASRVETNTEAFF

J: TRBJ2-3
V: TRBV6-4
CDR3: CASSESARDTQYF

J: TRBJ1-6
V: TRBV4-2
CDR3: CASSQAQVYNSPLHF

J: TRBJ2-2
V: TRBV5-6
CDR3: CASSLGLAGVPTGELFF

J: TRBJ1-2
V: TRBV9
CDR3: CASSNPTNAAYGYTF

J: TRBJ2-3
V: TRBV6-1
CDR3: CASSLGTGGSDTQYF

J: TRBJ1-1
V: TRBV6-5
CDR3: CASRRNTEAFF

J: TRBJ2-7
V: TRBV28
CDR3: CASSPSRTSSYEQYF

J: TRBJ2-7
V: TRBV5-5
CDR3: CASSSGTVPYEQYF

J: TRBJ2-2
V: TRBV2
CDR3: CASSVDRAGGGFGELFF

J: TRBJ2-7
V: TRBV5-1
CDR3: CASSPGLAGGYEQYF

J: TRBJ2-3
V: TRBV4-3
CDR3: CASSQDAGDGGTQYF

J: TRBJ2-2
V: TRBV5-1
CDR3: CASSTGRLAGVTGELFF

J: TRBJ2-7
V: TRBV27
CDR3: CASSPTTGSYEQYF

J: TRBJ2-1
V: TRBV19
CDR3: CASSILYEQFF

J: TRBJ1-4
V: TRBV9
CDR3: CASSDGTKAEKLFF

J: TRBJ2-4
V: TRBV6-1
CDR3: CASSEGVTIQYF

J: TRBJ1-2
V: TRBV6-4
CDR3: CASSDGDSSYGYTF

J: TRBJ1-3
V: TRBV5-1
CDR3: CASSLGQSSGNTIYF

J: TRBJ1-3
V: TRBV7-4
CDR3: CASSLSGQGSSGNTIYF

J: TRBJ1-3
V: TRBV2
CDR3: CASSLQGERNTIYF